This TCR beta chain is drawn from a study of blood T cell repertoires in COVID-19. Across the study: The cDNA or gDNA used as material had been derived from T cells, B-cell-depleted T cells, or PBMCs.

V lost 1 base and J lost 5, with 15 bases in between. The CDR3 spans 15 residues. The germline V gene has CDR1 SGHRS and CDR2 YFSETQ. Sequencing used immunoSEQ multiplex PCR; TCRdb keeps in-frame clones, though not all of them. The repertoire holds about 220,000 clones, with roughly four fifths as singletons. Material: peripheral blood. This sequence joins TRBV5-1 and TRBJ2-5, with TRBD1 as a possible D gene (5 bases). The sequence derives from a woman in her sixties or seventies with COVID-19, enrolled during active disease. The CDR3 region has the DNA TGCGCCAGCAGCTTGCTTCCAGGGAAGGGGGAGACCCAGTACTTC. Translating it yields CASSLLPGKGETQYF.